The present T cell receptor beta chain was sequenced within a study of CD8 T cells in ankylosing spondylitis. Study results and limitations: Ankylosing spondylitis blood appeared to be characterized by a TCR beta motif of 8 or 9 highly homologous variants. Enrichment of disease-linked clones was reportedly significant in matched ankylosing spondylitis synovial fluid.

Each TCR beta library was made by quantitative 5'-RACE that incorporated molecular barcodes. TCRdb re-called the 5' RACE reads through MiXCR, storing one row per CDR3 protein. Counted here are a few hundred thousand distinct CDR3 sequences, more than 20% occurring once; the ten biggest clones make up around 3.2%. The CDR3 length is 13 residues. Trimming removed 8 bases at V and 8 bases at J, with 15 bases between. CDR1 is KGHSH, CDR2 LQKENI, per germline. This clonotype was seen a handful of times. Its antigen is unknown. The TCR sequence derives from a female donor with ankylosing spondylitis or in good health (not recorded which). The chain uses TRBV18 and TRBJ1-4; D is possibly TRBD1 (6 bases). The sequencing input was blood, either unsorted or a sorted T cell fraction (not recorded which). The CDR3 sequence: CASGQGRNEKLFF. CDR3 in DNA: TGTGCCAGCGGCCAGGGGAGGAACGAAAAACTGTTTTTT.